Each of the 8 T cell receptor beta chains below was sequenced from the same sample in a study of T cell repertoires in cytomegalovirus infection. TCRdb re-called the reads with MiXCR, one entry per CDR3 protein. The data hold about 230,000 distinct CDR3 sequences, with over 20% observed a single time. The sequenced sample consisted of CD8+ T cells from PBMCs. The receptors were gathered from a human donor in good health (CMV status not recorded). Some clones in this sample may be carry-over from other donors' samples.

This chain links TRBV19 with TRBJ2-7; no firm D call. Trimming removed 3 bases at V and 0 bases at J, with 15 bases between. Germline CDR1 and CDR2: LNHDA and SQIVND (reference sequence). CDR3 size: 16 residues. The CDR3 sequence: CASSIDSAAASYEQYF. CDR3 in DNA: TGTGCCAGTAGTATTGATTCGGCGGCGGCCTCCTACGAGCAGTACTTC.

The chain links TRBV20-1 to TRBJ2-1, with D possibly called TRBD1 or TRBD2 (6 bases each). CDR3 length equals 14 residues. V was cut by 2 bases and J by 8 bases, with 16 bases left in between. The germline CDR1 and CDR2 sequences are DFQATT and SNEGSKA (reference sequence). DNA for the CDR3: TGCAGTGCTAGACTGGGGGGCCGGGCCGATGAGCAGTTCTTC. Translation gives CSARLGGRADEQFF.

This clonotype was detected only a few times. The chain joins TRBV11-2 to TRBJ2-5, with a tentative D call TRBD1 (5 bases). The V and J ends lost 1 base and 3 bases respectively, with 9 bases between them. Germline CDR1 is SGHAT and CDR2 is FQNNGV. The CDR3 sequence is 14 residues long. The CDR3 here is CASSLGQGKETQYF. The CDR3 nucleotides read TGTGCCAGCAGCTTAGGCCAGGGCAAAGAGACCCAGTACTTC.

In this sample, this clonotype turned up many times. The chain couples TRBV29-1 to TRBJ1-4, with 7 bases identical to TRBD1. Trimming removed 7 bases from V and 6 bases from J; junction bases left unmatched: 8. This CDR3 is 13 amino acids long. The V gene's germline CDR1 is SQVTM and CDR2 ANQGSEA. Here the CDR3 reads CSAEGAWDEKLFF. CDR3 nucleotides: TGCAGCGCCGAGGGGGCATGGGATGAAAAACTGTTTTTT.

This clonotype was detected only a few times. V is TRBV2 and J is TRBJ1-1; no clear D gene. V dropped 3 bases and J dropped 6 bases, with 14 bases sitting between them. This CDR3 spans 14 amino acids. Germline V gene lookup returns CDR1 SNHLY and CDR2 FYNNEI. The CDR3 nucleotides read TGTGCCAGCAGTGATGGCTGGGCCTTAGCTGAAGCTTTCTTT. Its protein is CASSDGWALAEAFF.

As to this clonotype: A much bigger clone sits one base away, suggesting this may be a read error. The chain joins TRBV7-8 to TRBJ2-2; 7 nucleotides agree with TRBD1. CDR1 is SGHVS, CDR2 FQNEAQ, per germline. The CDR3 extends over 15 amino acids. CDR3 amino acids: CASSSGTVNTEELFF. The CDR3 DNA reads TGTGCCAGCAGCTCCGGGACAGTAAACACCGAGGAGCTGTTTTTT.

The chain carries TRBV7-9 and TRBJ2-3; 8 bases fit TRBD1. V gave up 6 bases and J gave up 2 bases; unmatched junction bases: 13. In germline, CDR1 is SEHNR, CDR2 FQNEAQ (reference sequence). The CDR3 covers 17 residues. In nucleotides, the CDR3 is TGTGCCAGCAGTCCCGGCCTAGGGACAGGATTCACAGATACGCAGTATTTT. It encodes CASSPGLGTGFTDTQYF. Drawing the rest from reference TRBV7-9 and TRBJ2-3, the complete variable domain is DTGVSQNPRHKITKRGQNVTFRCDPISEHNRLYWYRQTLGQGPEFLTYFQNEAQLEKSRLLSDRFSAERPKGSFSTLEIQRTEQGDSAMYLCASSPGLGTGFTDTQYFGPGTRLTVL.

This clonotype was seen a handful of times. The chain employs TRBV15 and TRBJ1-2, with D tentatively TRBD1 (5 bases). V lost 0 bases, J lost 4 bases, and 18 bases lay in between. This CDR3 region has 17 residues. The germline gives CDR1 LNHNV, CDR2 YYDKDF (reference sequence). For the CDR3, the DNA is TGTGCCACCAGCAGAGAATGGACGTCCGGGGGTATCTATGGCTACACCTTC. It is translated as CATSREWTSGGIYGYTF.